This T cell receptor (beta chain) emerged from a study of cytomegalovirus exposure and HLA in healthy donors. Study-level results: In a later analysis, HLA-C alleles had the fewest associated TCRs, DRB1 alleles the most. Cytomegalovirus association was listed for about 160 TCR beta chains.

About this clone itself: Its matching antigen is unknown.

The PCR used 60 Vbeta and 13 Jbeta primers. The table came from immunoSEQ multiplex PCR; TCRdb's copy has only in-frame clones and leaves some out. Of about 140,000 clones listed, roughly 80% are singletons. Germline CDR1 is SGHDT and CDR2 is YYEEEE. The CDR3 has 13 residues. V lost 2 bases, J lost 3 bases, and 8 bases lay in between. The rearrangement joins TRBV5-6 to TRBJ1-1; D is undetermined. Sequences were obtained from PBMCs. The TCR comes from a woman in her fifties or sixties in good health and CMV-seropositive. CDR3 sequence (DNA): TGTGCCAGCAGCTTCAGGTCGTACACTGAAGCTTTCTTT. Translation gives CASSFRSYTEAFF.